Below are 7 T cell receptor beta chains sequenced from a single sample in a study of blood T cell repertoires in COVID-19. Only in-frame clones appear in the TCRdb table, and some are missing; sequencing was by immunoSEQ multiplex PCR. This sample has tens of thousands of clones, with roughly 72% found just once. What was sequenced was peripheral blood. These TCRs come from a woman of 80 years or more with acute or convalescent COVID-19.

The J gene is TRBJ2-6, the V gene TRBV20-1, with 8 nucleotides matching TRBD2. Germline CDR1 and CDR2: DFQATT and SNEGSKA (reference sequence). V gave up 3 bases and J gave up 3 bases; unmatched junction bases: 7. The CDR3 is made up of 16 amino acids. The CDR3 DNA is TGCAGTGCTAGTCCCGGGGGGGCGGTTGGGGCCAACGTCCTGACTTTC. Protein: CSASPGGAVGANVLTF.

This rearrangement joins TRBV27 to TRBJ2-1; possibly TRBD2 for D (7 bases). The length of the CDR3 is 15 residues. Deletions cut 1 base from V and 4 bases from J, with 11 bases between. From germline, CDR1 is MNHEY and CDR2 SMNVEV (reference sequence). The CDR3 reads CASSLWGGPYNEQFF. CDR3 nucleotide sequence: TGTGCCAGCAGTTTATGGGGGGGCCCGTACAATGAGCAGTTCTTC.

This clone has only one observation. The chain is built from TRBV19 and TRBJ1-2; D is possibly TRBD1 (5 bases). Germline V gene lookup returns CDR1 LNHDA and CDR2 SQIVND (reference sequence). V shed 8 bases and J shed 0 bases, with 22 bases lying between them. The CDR3 is 17 residues long. The DNA of the CDR3 is TGTGCCAGTCACCCTCTGAGCAGGGTGGGAACTAACTATGGCTACACCTTC. Protein sequence: CASHPLSRVGTNYGYTF.

The J gene is TRBJ2-7, the V gene TRBV7-9; no definite D call. V lost 7 bases and J lost 3, with 10 bases in between. The CDR3 length is 12 residues. Germline values: CDR1 SEHNR, CDR2 FQNEAQ (reference sequence). CDR3: CASTLYGYEQYF. In nucleotides, the CDR3 is TGTGCCAGCACCCTCTACGGCTACGAGCAGTACTTC.

This rearrangement joins TRBV5-1 to TRBJ2-1, with TRBD2 matching over 10 bases. Germline loops: CDR1 SGHRS, CDR2 YFSETQ. V gave up 3 bases and J gave up 5 bases; unmatched junction bases: 5. This CDR3 contains 15 residues. The CDR3 region is CASSSGTSDNNEQFF. As DNA, the CDR3 is TGCGCCAGCAGCTCGGGGACTAGCGATAACAATGAGCAGTTCTTC.

This clone was observed once. CDR3 loop: CASSEDQYTEAFF. The CDR3, as DNA: TGTGCCAGCAGTGAAGATCAGTACACTGAAGCTTTCTTT. V usage is TRBV25-1 and J usage is TRBJ1-1; D ambiguous. The CDR3 loop spans 13 amino acids. Germline CDR1 and CDR2: MGHDK and SYGVNS. Trimming left V 2 bases short and J 3 bases short, with 7 bases between.

The rearrangement joins TRBV3-1 (or the pseudogene TRBV3-2) to TRBJ1-2, with 7 positions matching TRBD1. The CDR3 loop spans 13 amino acids. Germline V gene lookup returns CDR1 LGHDT and CDR2 YNNKEL (reference sequence). J gave up 3 bases and V 5 bases, and 3 bases lay outside the gene matches. CDR3 loop: CASSSTGDYGYTF. DNA of the CDR3: TGTGCCAGCAGCTCAACAGGGGACTATGGCTACACCTTC.